This TCR beta chain appears in the sequencing data of a study of beta chain features in type 1 diabetes. Study-wide background: Age, gender, cell numbers and subset yield matched between patients and controls.

This clone was seen a few times. The antigen is unknown. Broader study findings: The question of HLA type influencing TCRB rearrangement was one that remained unresolved here. VDJ junctions in type 1 diabetes patients carried more deletions and fewer insertions.

Per the germline V gene, CDR1 is SGDLS and CDR2 is YYNGEE. Trimming shortened V by 3 bases and J by 1 base, and 7 bases separated the two germline ends. CDR3 size: 14 residues. Expressed TCRB transcripts were sequenced after all isolated RNA was converted to cDNA. Using immunoSEQ multiplex PCR, the repertoire was profiled, and TCRdb retains in-frame clones only, with some absent. This table holds fewer than 900,000 clones, 15% to 20% found once. The authors sorted CD4+ naive, central memory, regulatory and stem cell-like memory cells via CD45RO/CCR7/CD25/CD127/CD95/CD27. The clonotype originates from a woman aged 18-29 years in good health. Sample: naive CD4+ T cells from blood. The V gene is TRBV9, the J gene TRBJ2-2; no reliable D call. CDR3 region: CASSGRENTGELFF. The CDR3 DNA reads TGTGCCAGCAGCGGTCGCGAGAACACCGGGGAGCTGTTTTTT.